This record concerns one T cell receptor (beta chain) sequence. Antigen specificity is unknown. As defined, naive CD8 cells were CD45RO-negative and positively selected for CCR7, with terminally differentiated effector memory CD45RA+ cells excluded. These data are taken from a study of shared clonotypes between healthy human individuals. Looking at the study overall: Used for every donor were three CD4 naive, three CD4 memory, two CD8 naive and one CD8 memory plate. Points from the study as a whole: Sharing across four donors was highest in naive CD4 (around 5%) and lowest in memory CD8 (around 0.4%). At large depth, rarefaction still showed sorted-subset sequencing to be incomplete. It was anticipated that sequencing depth would influence how many clonotypes donors shared.

V was pared by 3 bases and J by 4 bases, with 11 bases between. This CDR3 spans 14 amino acids. The germline CDR1 and CDR2 sequences are WSHSY and SAAADI. Libraries were prepared by immunoSEQ multiplex PCR; TCRdb keeps only in-frame clonotypes and omits some of them. The profile covers about 1,800,000 clones, with less than 95% appearing a single time and around 1% taken by the ten largest. Sequenced input: naive CD8+ T cells sorted from blood. The TCR sequence derives from a man aged 18 to 29 in good health. The chain carries TRBV10-2 and TRBJ2-3; perhaps TRBD2 as D (6 bases). The CDR3 reads CASSDFGGSDTQYF. The CDR3 coding sequence is TGCGCCAGCAGTGATTTCGGGGGTTCAGATACGCAGTATTTT.